These 14 T cell receptor beta chains were all obtained from the same sample, sequenced in a study of tumor-infiltrating lymphocytes in primary liver carcinoma. With a constant-region primer, TCR beta cDNA was made from 450 to 500 ng of total RNA. Slightly modified ARM-PCR with three nested multiplex PCR rounds yielded TCR beta libraries. Running 9 to 10 cycles apiece, the first two PCR rounds relied on TRBV1-TRBV30 forward primers together with a C-beta reverse primer. TCRdb reprocessed the multiplex PCR reads with MiXCR, giving one entry per CDR3 protein. The repertoire holds 90,000 to 150,000 distinct CDR3 sequences, with around 65% as singletons. Joint extraction of RNA and DNA used roughly 18-34 mg of bulk tissue that was unsorted. The specimen sequenced was tumor-adjacent normal liver tissue. The receptor set was obtained from a woman aged 55-69 years with primary liver carcinoma and hepatitis B virus infection.

This clonotype has a count of ten or more. CDR3 DNA sequence: TGTGCCAGCAGCGCTGCCCTTTTGGACTATGGCTACACCTTC. Amino acid sequence: CASSAALLDYGYTF. This chain joins TRBV6-1 and TRBJ1-2; D remains unclear. V was shortened by 6 bases and J by 3 bases, with 14 bases between the two germline ends. The CDR3 totals 14 residues. Germline V gives CDR1 MNHNS, CDR2 SASEGT.

With respect to this clonotype: A single base separates this from a much larger clone, so it may be a read error. This sequence joins TRBV7-9 and TRBJ1-2, with D unclear. The CDR3 spans 12 residues. Germline V gives CDR1 SEHNR, CDR2 FQNEAQ (reference sequence). The CDR3 spells CVSSLGSERYTF. CDR3 DNA: TGTGTCAGCAGCTTAGGTTCTGAGCGGTACACCTTC.

About this clonotype: A much more abundant neighbour one base away suggests this may be a read error. The chain couples TRBV30 to TRBJ2-3; D is perhaps TRBD1 (6 bases). Germline V gene lookup returns CDR1 GTSNPN and CDR2 SVGIG (reference sequence). The CDR3 totals 14 residues. V lost 8 bases and J 3 bases, leaving 18 bases between the germline ends. CDR3 sequence: CAASGDVETDTQYF. The CDR3 DNA reads TGTGCCGCATCAGGGGATGTTGAGACAGATACGCAGTATTTT.

Remarks on this clonotype: At one end the junction does not follow the germline gene, possibly because of a read error. The rearrangement uses TRBV28 and TRBJ2-5; TRBD1 agrees at 10 bases. From germline, CDR1 is MDHEN and CDR2 SYDVKM. The CDR3 sequence is 15 residues long. Here the CDR3 reads CASSRTDRGRETQCF. CDR3 DNA: TGTGCCAGCAGTAGGACCGACAGGGGGCGAGAGACCCAGTGCTTC.

Concerning this clonotype: The junction and the germline gene differ at one end; a read error may be behind it. The CDR3 here is CASVGRRGRYSPTYEQYF. CDR3 nucleotide sequence: TGTGCCAGCGTCGGGAGGAGGGGAAGATACTCACCCACCTACGAGCAGTATTTC. The chain combines TRBV6-5 with TRBJ2-7; TRBD2 agrees at 7 bases. This CDR3 is 18 amino acids long. Germline CDR1 MNHEY, CDR2 SVGAGI.

The genes are TRBV11-2 and TRBJ2-4, with TRBD2 as a possible D gene (6 bases). Germline CDR1 and CDR2: SGHAT and FQNNGV. The V and J ends lost 1 base and 3 bases respectively, with 16 bases between them. The CDR3 is 17 residues long. The CDR3 loop reads CASSLAVAGSVKNIQYF. The CDR3 DNA follows: TGTGCCAGCAGCTTAGCGGTCGCGGGGTCCGTCAAAAACATTCAGTACTTC.

To note about this clonotype: With a much larger clone just one base away, this may be a read error. The chain is built from TRBV5-1 and TRBJ2-3; D is tentatively TRBD1 or TRBD2 (5 bases each). CDR1 is SGHRS and CDR2 is YFSETQ in the germline V gene. The CDR3 spans 17 residues. Trimming took off 4 bases at V and 1 base at J, with 19 bases between the two ends. This CDR3 is CASSVAPGPQGTDTQYF. CDR3 bases: TGCGCCAGCAGCGTTGCACCGGGACCCCAAGGCACAGATACGCAGTATTTT.

The chain combines TRBV6-5 with TRBJ2-7, with a tentative D call TRBD2 (6 bases). The germline V gene has CDR1 MNHEY and CDR2 SVGAGI. The CDR3 is 14 residues long. The CDR3 protein is CPNSYGGKAKEQYF. As DNA, the CDR3 is TGTCCCAACAGTTACGGCGGGAAGGCAAAGGAGCAGTACTTC.

This clonotype was picked up one time. Possible read error: a much larger clone is one base away. The chain has TRBV7-8 and TRBJ2-7, with a possible D match to TRBD1 (6 bases). Germline V CDR1 and CDR2: SGHVS, FQNEAQ. This CDR3 has 15 residues. In DNA form, the CDR3 reads TGTGCCAGCAGCCAGGGGTTGTCCCGGTCCTACGAGCACTACTTC. Its translation: CASSQGLSRSYEHYF.

This clonotype was seen a handful of times. One base away lies a much larger clone, so this may be a sequencing read error. The CDR3 does not close with the conserved phenylalanine or tryptophan, likely indicating a read error. Because the CDR3's place on the DNA is in doubt, the DNA is left out and the CDR3 is given as listed by TCRdb. This chain joins TRBV5-1 and TRBJ2-7; the DNA was not used to check the table's D call, TRBD1. Germline CDR1 and CDR2: SGHRS and YFSETQ. The CDR3 adds up to 15 amino acids, both ends counted. The chain's CDR3 is CASSLLGQGQGVSYL.

This clonotype was seen more than once but under ten times. It may be a read error: a sequence one base away is much more abundant. V and J are TRBV14 and TRBJ2-5; D unclear. The CDR3 has 13 residues. The germline V gene encodes CDR1 SGHDN and CDR2 FVKESK. For the CDR3, the DNA is TGTGCCGGCAGCCAAAGGCAGCAAGAGACCCAGTACTTC. Translating gives CAGSQRQQETQYF.

This clonotype was counted at least ten times. The chain joins TRBV12-3 or TRBV12-4 to TRBJ1-5, with D unresolved. V lost 5 bases, J lost 6 bases, and 11 bases lay in between. The CDR3 has 13 residues. This CDR3 is CASSVSLGQPQHF. The CDR3 DNA follows: TGTGCCAGCAGTGTCAGCCTCGGTCAGCCCCAGCATTTT.

A note on this clonotype: Compared with germline, one end of the junction differs, possibly owing to a read error. The rearrangement joins TRBV28 to TRBJ2-7, with 7 positions matching TRBD2. The CDR3 consists of 13 residues. Germline V CDR1 and CDR2: MDHEN, SYDVKM. This CDR3 reads CASSLTSSYEHYF. The CDR3 region has the DNA TGTGCCAGCAGTTTGACTAGCTCCTACGAGCACTACTTC. The full variable domain, in which reference TRBV28 and TRBJ2-7 provide the parts outside the CDR3, is DVKVTQSSRYLVKRTGEKVFLECVQDMDHENMFWYRQDPGLGLRLIYFSYDVKMKEKGDIPEGYSVSREKKERFSLILESASTNQTSMYLCASSLTSSYEHYFGPGTRLTVT.

The rearrangement uses TRBV29-1 and TRBJ2-1; TRBD2 matches at 8 bases. With V trimmed by 7 bases and J by 6 bases, 20 bases remained unmatched. CDR3 size: 17 residues. Germline assignment: CDR1 SQVTM and CDR2 ANQGSEA. In nucleotides, the CDR3 is TGCAGCGCCATCATCTGGGGGATCAGCGGGAGAGGCAATGAGCAGTTCTTC. It codes for CSAIIWGISGRGNEQFF.